This T cell receptor beta chain was found in a study of blood T cell repertoires in COVID-19. Libraries were prepared by immunoSEQ multiplex PCR; TCRdb keeps only in-frame clonotypes and omits some of them. This sample has 200,000 to 250,000 clones; about 84% occur once, and the top ten carry around 4.5%. Participants, about 18 to 100 years old, spanned under 25 US areas. Participants' reported clinical history set cohort assignment. Germline V gene lookup returns CDR1 SGDLS and CDR2 YYNGEE. The CDR3 extends over 14 amino acids. V trimming: 7 bases; J trimming: 10 bases; junction bases outside the gene matches: 8.

Sequenced: PBMCs or T cells enriched from blood (not recorded which). The receptor's source is a man aged 30 to 45 with acute COVID-19. The V gene is TRBV9, the J gene TRBJ1-6, with 10 bases that match TRBD1. CDR3: CASESGTGVSPLHF. DNA of the CDR3: TGTGCCAGCGAGTCCGGGACAGGGGTGTCACCCCTCCACTTT.